This T cell receptor (beta chain) originates from a study of blood T cell repertoires in COVID-19. Study-wide background: The origin of the acute and convalescent COVID-19 samples was the United States, Italy and Spain. Sample material is recorded as cDNA or gDNA derived from T cells, B-cell-depleted T cells, or PBMCs.

Only one count was recorded for this clone. Repertoires were generated with immunoSEQ multiplex PCR, while TCRdb's copy carries only in-frame clones and drops some. The table shows more than 95,000 clones, with 70% to 85% occurring only once. The CDR3 has 16 residues. Trimming removed 4 bases at V and 2 bases at J, with 18 bases between. Per the germline V gene, CDR1 is SGHTS and CDR2 is YDEGEE. This rearrangement joins TRBV5-8 to TRBJ1-2; a possible D gene is TRBD1 (5 bases). Sequenced input: peripheral blood. This TCR derives from a woman of 80 years or more with active or convalescent COVID-19. CDR3 sequence reads: CASSPLGGGWNYGYTF. DNA of the CDR3: TGTGCCAGCAGCCCCTTGGGCGGGGGTTGGAACTATGGCTACACCTTC.